This TCR beta chain originates from a study of T cell responses to AZD1222 COVID-19 vaccine (dated by TCRdb to 2020 to 2022). Study-wide context: TCR sequencing covered approximately 230 trial participants: approximately 200 given two doses of AZD1222 and about 26 given two doses of MenACWY control vaccine. Enrollment into the trials was organized by age into subgroups of 18-55, 56-69 and 70-plus years, and those subgroups contained roughly 150, 30 and 60 TCR-sequenced participants, respectively.

Results the study describes overall, beyond this receptor: Because no day 14 peak-response samples were available, repertoires were characterized only after the peak T cell response. Reportedly, close to half of the unique spike-specific TCRs recognized epitopes lying outside the regions that are mutated in the B.1.351 and B.1.1.7 variants. Most participants were white British and females outnumbered males, and the authors suggested that clonal diversity may have been underestimated. Only five or six AZD1222 recipients were SARS-CoV-2 seropositive at baseline, limiting conclusions about previously exposed vaccinees. Spike-specific TCR breadth and depth rose significantly after two AZD1222 doses compared with day 0 and with MenACWY recipients. Vaccine-associated CD4 TCRs spanned the whole spike protein, with dominant responses in regions 160-218 and 743-854. The 56-69-year group was small, and its depth increase did not reach significance, likely because of low power.

In the paper's terms, the time point label means: about 28 days (+/-7) after the second vaccine dose. AZD1222 recipients given second doses at about 4 weeks or at about 12 weeks were pooled, since spike-specific TCR depth and breadth were not found to differ between the two schedules. The vaccinee samples were drawn from two UK trials, COV001 and COV002, one of which was a single-blind randomized controlled phase 2/3 trial testing AZD1222 (ChAdOx1 nCoV-19) in healthy adults. Trial participant PBMC samples were collected at day 0 and day 28 after the second dose for TCRbeta chain sequencing. About this clone itself: Its antigen is not yet known. Per-base qualities were not stored, and no clone one base away is much larger.

At the junction V is shortened by 3 bases and J by 1 base; bases outside the gene matches: 1. From a lookup of the germline V gene, CDR1 and CDR2 are SGHAT and FQNNGV. The CDR3 measures 14 amino acids from cysteine to phenylalanine. Only the CDR3 region is kept as DNA, spanning 42 bases read in frame from base 1. The CDR3 regions of human TCRbeta chains were analyzed by immunosequencing. The published analysis was carried out like this. Repertoire TCRs were checked for matches against a reference library of SARS-CoV-2-specific TCRs that had been generated using the MIRA antigen-specificity platform. Breadth was defined as the fraction of unique TCRs that were SARS-CoV-2-associated, and depth was defined as the fraction of total T cells that were SARS-CoV-2-associated. Using the MIRA data, each spike-specific TCR was mapped to the spike region that the TCR reacts to and placed in a CD4 or CD8 class. Log10-transformed breadth and depth values were compared by one-way ANOVA with Sidak's multiple comparisons tests. This is the immuneACCESS table as TCRdb keeps it, with only in-frame sequences that have V and J called. A part of the clones is gone; compared with another copy, unresolved V genes explain less than half, and the rest is unexplained. Clonal size and the V and J genes are those of that table, whereas D and trimming came from the DNA. The sample table shows roughly 150,000 clones, and approximately 91% are seen once. The top ten constitute less than 2% of the sample.

The TCR originated in an adult who received the AZD1222 COVID-19 vaccine. The chain joins TRBV11-2 to TRBJ2-3; 7 bases in the middle match TRBD2. The sequences come from peripheral blood, collected 28 days after the second AZD1222 dose. The CDR3 region has the sequence CASSFLAGTDTQYF. Read as DNA, the sequence is TGTGCCAGCAGCTTCCTAGCGGGCACAGATACGCAGTATTTT.